These 29 T cell receptor beta chains originate from one sample sequenced in a study of cytomegalovirus exposure and HLA in healthy donors. The PCR used 60 Vbeta and 13 Jbeta primers. Here immunoSEQ multiplex PCR was the method, and the copy in TCRdb shows in-frame clones only, minus some. The repertoire holds about 190,000 clones, with approximately 80% as singletons. Material: PBMCs. These receptors came from a woman aged 30 to 39 in good health and CMV-seropositive.

The chain is built from TRBV7-6 and TRBJ2-1; no clear D gene. Germline-derived CDR1 and CDR2 are SGHVS and FNYEAQ. Trimming removed 5 bases at V and 5 bases at J, with 16 bases between. The CDR3 has 15 residues. Written as DNA, the CDR3 is TGTGCCAGCAGCCTACAGCCATTTTCTAACAATGAGCAGTTCTTC. Protein sequence: CASSLQPFSNNEQFF.

Concerning this clone: Germline and junction disagree at one end, which may indicate a read error. The DNA of the CDR3 is TGTGCCAGTAGTCTCGGGACTAGCGGGAGGGAGGTCTTC. Its translation: CASSLGTSGREVF. The chain carries TRBV19 and TRBJ2-1, with 16 nucleotides matching TRBD2. CDR3 length: 13 amino acids. Germline V gives CDR1 LNHDA, CDR2 SQIVND (reference sequence).

V is TRBV2 and J is TRBJ2-4; D call uncertain. Deletions cut 8 bases from V and 2 bases from J, with 13 bases between. The CDR3 extends over 14 amino acids. Germline V lookup: CDR1 SNHLY, CDR2 FYNNEI. The CDR3 protein is CASRDTLTKNIQYF. The CDR3 nucleotides are TGTGCCAGCCGAGATACTCTAACCAAAAACATTCAGTACTTC.

The rearrangement joins TRBV28 to TRBJ1-2; D is ambiguous. Germline V gene lookup returns CDR1 MDHEN and CDR2 SYDVKM. The CDR3 is 12 residues long. V was clipped by 8 bases and J by 4 bases, with 11 bases between them. The CDR3 here is CASGKQVYGYTF. The CDR3 region has the DNA TGTGCCAGCGGAAAGCAGGTCTATGGCTACACCTTC.

V and J are TRBV6-5 and TRBJ1-6, with 7 bases that match TRBD1. The CDR3 contains 15 residues. J lost 9 bases, V lost 6 bases, and 11 bases had no gene match. Looked up from germline, CDR1 is MNHEY and CDR2 is SVGAGI. CDR3 residues: CASRKSGTESSPLHF. Written as DNA, the CDR3 is TGTGCCAGCAGGAAGTCCGGGACAGAAAGTTCACCCCTCCACTTT.

This clone was observed a handful of times. The rearrangement links TRBV15 to TRBJ1-2; the D is unclear. V dropped 0 bases and J dropped 8 bases, with 16 bases sitting between them. CDR1 is LNHNV, CDR2 YYDKDF, per germline (reference sequence). This CDR3 comprises 15 residues. The DNA for the CDR3 is TGTGCCACCAGCAGAGATCTCGGCCCCCAGAGGGGCTACACCTTC. It encodes CATSRDLGPQRGYTF.

DNA of the CDR3: TGTGCCAGCAGGTGGCCAGACTACTATGGCTACACCTTC. Protein: CASRWPDYYGYTF. This chain connects TRBV2 to TRBJ1-2; no firm D call. The CDR3 runs to 13 residues. Germline CDR1 reads SNHLY; CDR2 reads FYNNEI. Trimming stripped 6 bases from V and 3 bases from J, with 11 bases between. The full variable domain, in which reference TRBV2 and TRBJ1-2 provide the parts outside the CDR3, is EPEVTQTPSHQVTQMGQEVILRCVPISNHLYFYWYRQILGQKVEFLVSFYNNEISEKSEIFDDQFSVERPDGSNFTLKIRSTKLEDSAMYFCASRWPDYYGYTFGSGTRLTVV.

V is TRBV28 and J is TRBJ2-1, with a weak D call TRBD2 (5 bases). The V and J ends lost 6 bases and 8 bases respectively, with 8 bases between them. In germline, CDR1 is MDHEN, CDR2 SYDVKM. CDR3 length equals 11 residues. This CDR3 is CASSPEDEQFF. The CDR3 DNA follows: TGTGCCAGCAGCCCGGAGGATGAGCAGTTCTTC.

This chain links TRBV27 with TRBJ2-7; 8 positions agree with TRBD2. V dropped 6 bases and J dropped 6; count of bases not matched to a gene: 16. This CDR3 is built from 16 residues. Germline lookup yields CDR1 MNHEY and CDR2 SMNVEV (reference sequence). The CDR3 bases are TGTGCCAGCAGCCCAATCCCAAGCGGGAGAATTAGCGAGCAGTACTTC. This codes for CASSPIPSGRISEQYF.

The chain carries TRBV7-2 and TRBJ1-1; D is possibly TRBD1 (5 bases). V was trimmed by 1 base and J by 4 bases, leaving 10 bases between them. The CDR3 consists of 14 residues. CDR1 and CDR2 (germline): SGHTA, FQGNSA. The chain's CDR3 is CASSLEGRSTEAFF. The CDR3 nucleotides read TGTGCCAGCAGCTTAGAGGGGAGGAGCACTGAAGCTTTCTTT.

A note on this clone: This same CDR3 is encoded by further DNA sequences in the sample. The gene calls are TRBV5-1 and TRBJ1-2, with a possible D match to TRBD1 (6 bases). V was pared by 0 bases and J by 8 bases, with 8 bases between. The CDR3 covers 12 residues. The V gene's germline CDR1 is SGHRS and CDR2 YFSETQ. CDR3: CASSLAGDGYTF. The CDR3 region has the DNA TGCGCCAGCAGCTTGGCAGGGGACGGCTACACCTTC.

The table lists this clone with a count of one. This CDR3 reads CASSLVRVSRTDTQYF. The CDR3 coding sequence is TGTGCCAGCAGCTTAGTGAGGGTCTCCCGCACAGATACGCAGTATTTT. The chain uses TRBV7-8 and TRBJ2-3, with a weak D call TRBD2 (5 bases). Trimming removed 1 base at V and 1 base at J, with 12 bases between. CDR3 length equals 16 residues. CDR1 is SGHVS, CDR2 FQNEAQ, per germline.

This chain connects TRBV6-5 to TRBJ1-1; D is possibly TRBD1 (5 bases). This CDR3 contains 15 residues. Germline V gives CDR1 MNHEY, CDR2 SVGAGI. V dropped 6 bases and J dropped 3 bases, with 17 bases sitting between them. The DNA of the CDR3 is TGTGCCAGCAGCCAAGGGGCAGGCGGATACACTGAAGCTTTCTTT. Amino acid sequence: CASSQGAGGYTEAFF.

The V and J genes are TRBV7-9 and TRBJ2-2, with TRBD1 matching 7 bases. Germline lookup yields CDR1 SEHNR and CDR2 FQNEAQ (reference sequence). The J segment lost 0 bases and the V segment lost 3 bases, leaving 1 base of the junction unmatched. The CDR3 extends over 15 amino acids. CDR3: CASSFGTANTGELFF. CDR3 sequence (DNA): TGTGCCAGCAGCTTTGGGACAGCGAACACCGGGGAGCTGTTTTTT.

The rearrangement uses TRBV6-5 and TRBJ1-1; perhaps TRBD1 as D (5 bases). The CDR3 length is 16 residues. Germline CDR1 MNHEY, CDR2 SVGAGI. The V and J ends lost 4 bases and 4 bases respectively, with 19 bases between them. This CDR3 reads CASSSRGDAGGTEAFF. In DNA, the CDR3 is TGTGCCAGCAGTTCGAGAGGAGACGCCGGGGGCACTGAAGCTTTCTTT.

V usage is TRBV10-3 and J usage is TRBJ1-1; 8 nucleotides agree with TRBD1. Germline V CDR1 and CDR2: ENHRY, SYGVKD. J lost 10 bases, V lost 3 bases, and 13 bases had no gene match. The CDR3 has 15 residues. The CDR3: CAISDRDRPFSGAFF. The CDR3 coding sequence is TGTGCCATCAGTGACCGGGACAGGCCATTTAGTGGAGCTTTCTTT.

This clone appeared a few times. The rearrangement uses TRBV28 and TRBJ1-1; 10 positions agree with TRBD1. Trimming at V came to 2 bases and at J to 8 bases, leaving 8 bases not matched to a gene. There are 15 residues in the CDR3. Germline V gene data show CDR1 as MDHEN and CDR2 as SYDVKM. The CDR3 nucleotides read TGTGCCAGCAGTTTACGACACGGGACAGGGGAGGAAGCTTTCTTT. Its translation is CASSLRHGTGEEAFF. Filled out from reference TRBV28 and TRBJ1-1, the complete variable domain reads DVKVTQSSRYLVKRTGEKVFLECVQDMDHENMFWYRQDPGLGLRLIYFSYDVKMKEKGDIPEGYSVSREKKERFSLILESASTNQTSMYLCASSLRHGTGEEAFFGQGTRLTVV.

This clone occurred once. The chain employs TRBV28 and TRBJ1-5, with 8 bases fitting TRBD1. V lost 4 bases, J lost 3 bases, and 5 bases stayed unmatched. CDR1 is MDHEN and CDR2 is SYDVKM in the germline V gene. This CDR3 comprises 15 residues. Here the CDR3 DNA reads TGTGCCAGCAGTTCCTACAGGGGGGACAATCAGCCCCAGCATTTT. It yields the protein CASSSYRGDNQPQHF.

This clone was seen only once. The rearrangement uses TRBV6-6 and TRBJ2-7, with 9 positions matching TRBD1. This CDR3 region has 12 residues. The V segment lost 9 bases and the J segment 4 bases; nucleotides outside the gene matches: 4. From germline, CDR1 is MNHNY and CDR2 SVGAGI (reference sequence). The CDR3: CASADRGYEQYF. The CDR3 DNA sequence: TGTGCCAGTGCGGACAGGGGTTACGAGCAGTACTTC.

This clone was seen only a few times. In DNA, the CDR3 is TGTGCCAGCTCACCGTCCGGGCTGCCCCGAGGGGAAAAACTGTTTTTT. Translated, it gives CASSPSGLPRGEKLFF. The chain combines TRBV18 with TRBJ1-4; D is uncertain. Trimming pared 3 bases from V and 8 bases from J, leaving 19 bases between. Germline loops: CDR1 KGHSH, CDR2 LQKENI. The CDR3 extends over 16 amino acids.

Note on this clone: A junction end diverges from the germline sequence, so it may reflect a read error. The chain couples TRBV27 to TRBJ1-1; tentatively, D is TRBD1 (5 bases). Germline V gene data show CDR1 as MNHEY and CDR2 as SMNVEV (reference sequence). This CDR3 contains 12 residues. CDR3 nucleotides: TGTGCCAGCGGGGGGGGACGCCCTGAAGCTTCCTTT. It yields the protein CASGGGRPEASF.

The chain recombines TRBV2 with TRBJ1-2; TRBD1 matches at 9 bases. Germline lookup yields CDR1 SNHLY and CDR2 FYNNEI. This CDR3 spans 14 amino acids. The ends lost 4 bases at V and 5 bases at J; junction bases unmatched: 5. CDR3 sequence reads: CASSGTGVQYGYTF. In DNA, the CDR3 is TGTGCCAGCAGTGGGACAGGGGTCCAATATGGCTACACCTTC.

V and J are TRBV28 and TRBJ2-1; a weak D match, TRBD2 (5 bases). This CDR3 is 14 amino acids long. Deletions cut 2 bases from V and 11 bases from J, with 16 bases between. Per the germline V gene, CDR1 is MDHEN and CDR2 is SYDVKM. CDR3 sequence: CASSLSRGWTKQFF. The CDR3 DNA follows: TGTGCCAGCAGTTTAAGTCGGGGATGGACCAAGCAGTTCTTC. Full variable domain (outside the CDR3, taken from reference TRBV28 and TRBJ2-1): DVKVTQSSRYLVKRTGEKVFLECVQDMDHENMFWYRQDPGLGLRLIYFSYDVKMKEKGDIPEGYSVSREKKERFSLILESASTNQTSMYLCASSLSRGWTKQFFGPGTRLTVL.

The genes are TRBV6-5 and TRBJ1-2; the match to TRBD1 covers 7 bases. Per germline, CDR1 MNHEY and CDR2 SVGAGI. Germline trimming cut 3 bases from V and 4 bases from J; bases unmatched to any gene: 5. The CDR3 is 14 residues long. CDR3 amino acids: CASSYTGVGYGYTF. The DNA of the CDR3 is TGTGCCAGCAGTTATACAGGGGTGGGCTATGGCTACACCTTC.

The CDR3 protein is CASSVGGGNLEKLFF. In DNA form, the CDR3 reads TGTGCCAGCAGCGTAGGAGGGGGCAACTTAGAAAAACTGTTTTTT. This chain links TRBV9 with TRBJ1-4; 7 nucleotides align to TRBD1. The CDR3 length is 15 residues. The junction had 7 bases not matched to a gene; V was cut back by 0 bases and J by 8 bases. Per germline, CDR1 SGDLS and CDR2 YYNGEE.

This clone was observed once. The chain recombines TRBV2 with TRBJ2-1; the match to TRBD1 covers 8 bases. Germline assignment: CDR1 SNHLY and CDR2 FYNNEI. The CDR3 totals 15 residues. The J segment lost 1 base and the V segment lost 3 bases, leaving 2 bases of the junction unmatched. CDR3 coding DNA: TGTGCCAGCAGTGACAGGGGGCTGTCCTACAATGAGCAGTTCTTC. It specifies CASSDRGLSYNEQFF.

This chain links TRBV29-1 with TRBJ1-2; D remains ambiguous. Trimming left V 0 bases short and J 4 bases short, with 9 bases between. The germline gives CDR1 SQVTM, CDR2 ANQGSEA. The CDR3 length is 13 residues. For the CDR3, the DNA is TGCAGCGTTGAAGATCGGAGAAGCTATGGCTACACCTTC. It specifies CSVEDRRSYGYTF.

Regarding this clone: The junction does not match germline at one end; this may be a read error. This sample also contains other DNA sequences that code for the same CDR3. This chain uses TRBV5-1 with TRBJ1-1; D possibly corresponds to TRBD1 (5 bases). Looked up from germline, CDR1 is SGHRS and CDR2 is YFSETQ. The CDR3 is made up of 14 amino acids. The chain's CDR3 is CASSLEGVNTEAFF. CDR3 coding DNA: TGCGCCAGCAGCTTGGAAGGGGTTAACACTGAGGCTTTCTTT.

The rearrangement uses TRBV27 and TRBJ2-1; the D gene is possibly TRBD1 (5 bases). Germline values: CDR1 MNHEY, CDR2 SMNVEV (reference sequence). V was shortened by 8 bases and J by 14 bases, with 16 bases between the two germline ends. This CDR3 has 11 residues. The CDR3 DNA follows: TGTGCCAGCGGGGCCCCCCGGATGGAGTTCTTC. Its protein is CASGAPRMEFF.